This is a list of T cell receptor beta chains from one sample in a study of early T cells in non-severe SARS-CoV-2 infection. TCRdb analysed the 5' RACE reads with MiXCR anew, one entry per CDR3 protein. This table holds tens of thousands of distinct CDR3 sequences, approximately 9% found once. Specimen: whole blood. Every receptor here comes from an adult who was a healthcare worker with PCR-confirmed SARS-CoV-2 infection or an uninfected control (not recorded which). Each CDR3 is given with its conserved first and last residue. D genes are given only for firm matches.

V	J	D	CDR3
TRBV18	TRBJ1-6	NA	CASSPGHADNSPLHF
TRBV11-2	TRBJ2-3	NA	CASSLVSLAISTDTQYF
TRBV7-2	TRBJ2-3	TRBD2	CASSFRGSGRADTQYF
TRBV5-4	TRBJ1-2	NA	CASSLAGGGARNGYTF
TRBV28	TRBJ2-1	NA	CASNQNSYNEQFF
TRBV4-2	TRBJ2-7	TRBD2	CASSQESGRFEQYF
TRBV6-1	TRBJ2-5	TRBD1	CASSGDRGTQETQYF
TRBV11-2	TRBJ2-7	NA	CASSFTPGTRFYEQYF
TRBV19	TRBJ2-1	NA	CASSMTLGTNEQFF
TRBV12-3/TRBV12-4	TRBJ1-1	NA	CASSPDSVRNTEAFF
TRBV15	TRBJ1-5	NA	CATSFRGARQPQHF
TRBV12-3/TRBV12-4	TRBJ2-2	NA	CASRVGRVNTGELFF
TRBV9	TRBJ1-1	NA	CASSVTANTEAFF
TRBV20-1	TRBJ2-1	NA	CSANSHQLYNEQFF
TRBV29-1	TRBJ2-1	TRBD2	CSVGRLAGSEQFF
TRBV12-3/TRBV12-4	TRBJ2-7	TRBD2	CASSLWAAGSYEQYF
TRBV11-1	TRBJ2-3	NA	CASSLGDRAKGDTQYF